Below, 25 T cell receptor beta chains from the same sample are listed, as sequenced in a study of chemoradiotherapy in HPV16-positive cancers. The repertoire was sequenced with immunoSEQ multiplex PCR; TCRdb's copy has only in-frame clones and lacks some. The sample contains about 27,000 clones, more than 85% of which appear only once. The sequenced sample was blood, obtained from a patient who underwent chemoradiotherapy. All receptors come from a human donor with HPV-associated anogenital cancer.

The rearrangement links TRBV7-9 to TRBJ1-5; tentatively, D is TRBD1 (5 bases). V lost 5 bases, J lost 7 bases, and 9 bases lay in between. The CDR3 length is 12 residues. Germline values: CDR1 SEHNR, CDR2 FQNEAQ (reference sequence). This chain's CDR3 is CASSRGEQPQHF. CDR3 nucleotides: TGTGCCAGCAGCCGAGGGGAGCAGCCCCAGCATTTT.

V is TRBV7-2 and J is TRBJ1-1, with 7 bases fitting TRBD1. This CDR3 has 14 amino acids. After removal of 1 base from V and 4 bases from J, the junction contained 3 bases not matched to a gene. Germline CDR1 and CDR2: SGHTA and FQGNSA. CDR3: CASSLGGQSTEAFF. In DNA form, the CDR3 reads TGTGCCAGCAGCTTAGGGGGACAGAGCACTGAAGCTTTCTTT.

The chain is built from TRBV6-5 and TRBJ1-1; no firm D call. The V gene's germline CDR1 is MNHEY and CDR2 SVGAGI. This CDR3 has 15 residues. V lost 2 bases and J lost 0, with 10 bases in between. As DNA, the CDR3 is TGTGCCAGCAGTTACCGCCAGTTCATGAACACTGAAGCTTTCTTT. It yields the protein CASSYRQFMNTEAFF.

The chain combines TRBV4-3 with TRBJ2-7, with 7 bases matching TRBD1. Germline V gene lookup returns CDR1 LGHNA and CDR2 YSLEER. The J segment lost 2 bases and the V segment lost 0 bases, leaving 4 bases of the junction unmatched. The CDR3 consists of 15 residues. Here the CDR3 DNA reads TGCGCCAGCAGCCAAGATTTGGGACAGACCTACGAGCAGTACTTC. Residues: CASSQDLGQTYEQYF.

This clone showed up just once. The gene calls are TRBV14 and TRBJ2-1; TRBD2 aligns across 14 bases. The CDR3 is 16 residues long. V was clipped by 3 bases and J by 8 bases; unmatched bases: 6. Germline-derived CDR1 and CDR2 are SGHDN and FVKESK. CDR3 DNA sequence: TGTGCCAGCAGCCAGGGGACTAGCGGGAGTCGCTATGAGCAGTTCTTC. It specifies CASSQGTSGSRYEQFF.

V gene TRBV7-2 combines with J gene TRBJ2-7; 9 bases map to TRBD1. This CDR3 spans 14 amino acids. The germline CDR1 and CDR2 sequences are SGHTA and FQGNSA. V shed 5 bases and J 3 bases; nucleotides not matched to a gene: 5. CDR3 bases: TGTGCCAGCAGCGTCGGGACAGGGAGCTACGAGCAGTACTTC. Protein: CASSVGTGSYEQYF.

V gene TRBV2 combines with J gene TRBJ1-2; TRBD1 matches at 9 bases. Germline CDR1 is SNHLY and CDR2 is FYNNEI. The trim removed 5 bases at V and 4 bases at J, leaving 11 bases unmatched. The CDR3 is 16 residues long. CDR3 amino acids: CASSHRPGTGPYGYTF. The CDR3, as DNA: TGTGCCAGCAGTCATCGTCCCGGGACAGGGCCCTATGGCTACACCTTC.

The genes are TRBV11-2 and TRBJ2-5; no clear D gene. This CDR3 comprises 15 residues. Germline-derived CDR1 and CDR2 are SGHAT and FQNNGV. The germline V and J ends were trimmed by 5 bases and 3 bases, with 16 bases remaining between them. CDR3 in amino acids: CASSPGSNGKETQYF. The CDR3, as DNA: TGTGCCAGCAGCCCGGGTAGCAACGGTAAAGAGACCCAGTACTTC. The variable domain in full, with the rest retrieved from reference TRBV11-2 and TRBJ2-5, is EAGVAQSPRYKIIEKRQSVAFWCNPISGHATLYWYQQILGQGPKLLIQFQNNGVVDDSQLPKDRFSAERLKGVDSTLKIQPAKLEDSAVYLCASSPGSNGKETQYFGPGTRLLVL.

V and J are TRBV19 and TRBJ2-1; TRBD2 matches 8 bases. The CDR3 extends over 16 amino acids. After removal of 2 bases from V and 4 bases from J, the junction contained 7 bases not matched to a gene. Germline V gene data show CDR1 as LNHDA and CDR2 as SQIVND (reference sequence). The CDR3 DNA sequence: TGTGCCAGTAGTATATTAGCGGGAACACTTTACAATGAGCAGTTCTTC. As protein: CASSILAGTLYNEQFF. Together with reference TRBV19 and TRBJ2-1, the CDR3 gives the full variable domain: DGGITQSPKYLFRKEGQNVTLSCEQNLNHDAMYWYRQDPGQGLRLIYYSQIVNDFQKGDIAEGYSVSREKKESFPLTVTSAQKNPTAFYLCASSILAGTLYNEQFFGPGTRLTVL.

The chain combines TRBV2 with TRBJ2-7, with D tentatively TRBD1 (5 bases). In germline, CDR1 is SNHLY, CDR2 FYNNEI. Trimming pared 11 bases from V and 3 bases from J, leaving 11 bases between. The CDR3 has 11 residues. Here the CDR3 reads CASAQGYEQYF. The DNA of the CDR3 is TGTGCCTCAGCCCAGGGCTACGAGCAGTACTTC.

V is TRBV7-9 and J is TRBJ2-5; D gene uncertain. This CDR3 has 15 amino acids. CDR1 SEHNR and CDR2 FQNEAQ come from the germline V gene (reference sequence). V was shortened by 7 bases and J by 0 bases, with 15 bases between the two germline ends. CDR3 region: CASISGFSDQETQYF. CDR3 nucleotide sequence: TGTGCCAGCATTTCCGGCTTCTCGGACCAAGAGACCCAGTACTTC.

The V and J genes are TRBV6-5 and TRBJ2-3, with TRBD1 matching over 8 bases. The CDR3 is 13 residues long. Germline CDR1 MNHEY, CDR2 SVGAGI. The V and J ends lost 6 bases and 2 bases, in that order; junction bases with no gene match: 1. CDR3 amino acids: CASRDRVTDTQYF. The CDR3 DNA sequence: TGTGCCAGCAGGGACAGGGTCACAGATACGCAGTATTTT.

The rearrangement links TRBV6-5 to TRBJ2-3; unclear D gene. V shed 8 bases and J shed 2 bases, with 8 bases lying between them. Germline V gene lookup returns CDR1 MNHEY and CDR2 SVGAGI. The CDR3 totals 12 residues. CDR3 loop: CASGISTDTQYF. CDR3 bases: TGTGCCAGCGGGATCTCCACAGATACGCAGTATTTT.

The chain combines TRBV27 with TRBJ1-5; D unresolved. V was trimmed by 6 bases and J by 0 bases, leaving 9 bases between them. CDR3 length: 14 residues. CDR1 MNHEY and CDR2 SMNVEV come from the germline V gene (reference sequence). The CDR3 region is CASRPEYSNQPQHF. For the CDR3, the DNA is TGTGCCAGCAGACCAGAGTATAGCAATCAGCCCCAGCATTTT.

The rearrangement links TRBV5-8 to TRBJ1-2; TRBD1 aligns across 9 bases. Trimming cost V 7 bases and J 8 bases; bases outside gene matches: 6. CDR3 length: 12 residues. Germline values: CDR1 SGHTS, CDR2 YDEGEE. In nucleotides, the CDR3 is TGTGCCAGCCGCCCAACAGGGGGCGGCTACACCTTC. Protein sequence: CASRPTGGGYTF.

The chain has TRBV9 and TRBJ1-4, with a weak D call TRBD1 (5 bases). The V end lost 3 bases, the J end lost 8 bases, and 11 bases lay between the germline ends. Germline CDR1 is SGDLS and CDR2 is YYNGEE. The CDR3 spans 13 residues. CDR3 amino acids: CASSATGGEKLFF. The CDR3 nucleotides are TGTGCCAGCAGCGCCACAGGAGGGGAAAAACTGTTTTTT.

The chain carries TRBV6-5 and TRBJ2-5; D is undetermined. Looked up from germline, CDR1 is MNHEY and CDR2 is SVGAGI. This CDR3 is built from 16 residues. V was pared by 4 bases and J by 12 bases, with 27 bases between. CDR3 sequence (DNA): TGTGCCAGCAGTTCAAAAATGGTTCTGGTCCCGGGTACAGAGTACTTC. Translation gives CASSSKMVLVPGTEYF.

The chain joins TRBV11-3 to TRBJ2-1; D perhaps matches TRBD2 (5 bases). Deletions cut 1 base from V and 6 bases from J, with 16 bases between. Germline CDR1 is SGHNT and CDR2 is YENEEA. The CDR3 is 16 residues long. In DNA form, the CDR3 reads TGTGCCAGCAGCTTAGGGCTTTTTGGGAGTACCAATGAGCAGTTCTTC. Protein product: CASSLGLFGSTNEQFF.

The gene calls are TRBV7-2 and TRBJ2-7; 11 nucleotides match TRBD2. V lost 1 base and J lost 6; bases outside the gene matches: 5. Germline CDR1 SGHTA, CDR2 FQGNSA. This CDR3 contains 15 residues. CDR3 DNA sequence: TGTGCCAGCAGCTTAGGGGCTAGCGGGAGGCTCGAGCAGTACTTC. This encodes CASSLGASGRLEQYF.

The J gene is TRBJ2-5, the V gene TRBV7-2, with D hard to call. CDR1 and CDR2 from the germline V gene are SGHTA and FQGNSA. The CDR3 extends over 17 amino acids. Trimming removed 2 bases from V and 1 base from J, with 17 bases in between. CDR3: CASSLLTVGSAQETQYF. In DNA form, the CDR3 reads TGTGCCAGCAGCTTATTAACAGTGGGGTCGGCCCAAGAGACCCAGTACTTC.

The chain is built from TRBV28 and TRBJ1-1, with TRBD1 matching over 8 bases. Germline CDR1 is MDHEN and CDR2 is SYDVKM. CDR3 length: 13 residues. Losses at the gene ends were 10 bases for V and 6 bases for J; bases not matched to a gene: 10. CDR3 nucleotides: TGTGCCACCTCCCAGGGGGCGCGTGCTGAAGCTTTCTTT. It encodes CATSQGARAEAFF. The whole variable domain, remainder taken from reference TRBV28 and TRBJ1-1, is DVKVTQSSRYLVKRTGEKVFLECVQDMDHENMFWYRQDPGLGLRLIYFSYDVKMKEKGDIPEGYSVSREKKERFSLILESASTNQTSMYLCATSQGARAEAFFGQGTRLTVV.

The chain recombines TRBV27 with TRBJ1-2; possibly TRBD1 for D (5 bases). Germline V gives CDR1 MNHEY, CDR2 SMNVEV (reference sequence). This CDR3 comprises 14 residues. V gave up 5 bases and J gave up 0 bases, with 10 bases separating them. Here the CDR3 reads CASSITGANYGYTF. Written as DNA, the CDR3 is TGTGCCAGCAGTATTACAGGAGCTAACTATGGCTACACCTTC.

This clone has only one observation. This rearrangement joins TRBV6-5 to TRBJ2-7; D not certain. This CDR3 spans 13 amino acids. Germline CDR1 MNHEY, CDR2 SVGAGI. V was cut by 4 bases and J by 3 bases, with 10 bases left in between. As DNA, the CDR3 is TGTGCCAGCAGTTCCCAACCGCACTACGAGCAGTACTTC. This gives the protein CASSSQPHYEQYF.

This clone was observed a few times. The chain carries TRBV25-1 and TRBJ2-5, with D possibly being TRBD1 (5 bases). The germline gives CDR1 MGHDK, CDR2 SYGVNS. Trimming took off 1 base at V and 4 bases at J, with 22 bases between the two ends. This CDR3 region has 18 residues. This chain's CDR3 is CASSESHTPSRVVETQYF. The CDR3 region has the DNA TGTGCCAGCAGTGAATCCCATACCCCAAGCAGGGTGGTAGAGACCCAGTACTTC.

V and J are TRBV9 and TRBJ1-2; 7 bases align to TRBD1. Germline V lookup: CDR1 SGDLS, CDR2 YYNGEE. J gave up 3 bases and V 0 bases, and 5 bases lay outside the gene matches. The CDR3 is made up of 15 amino acids. CDR3 loop: CASSVDRGTDYGYTF. CDR3 coding DNA: TGTGCCAGCAGCGTAGATCGGGGGACAGACTATGGCTACACCTTC. The full variable domain, completed using reference TRBV9 and TRBJ1-2, is DSGVTQTPKHLITATGQRVTLRCSPRSGDLSVYWYQQSLDQGLQFLIQYYNGEERAKGNILERFSAQQFPDLHSELNLSSLELGDSALYFCASSVDRGTDYGYTFGSGTRLTVV.